These T cell receptor beta chains were read from a single sample in a study of cytomegalovirus exposure and HLA in healthy donors. Repertoires were generated with immunoSEQ multiplex PCR, while TCRdb's copy carries only in-frame clones and drops some. The sample contains some 190,000 clones, around three quarters of which appear only once. The sequenced sample consisted of PBMCs. All receptors come from a woman aged 25 to 45 in good health and CMV-seropositive. The CDR3 runs from the conserved cysteine through the conserved F or W. The order of the fields is J gene, V gene, clone size, D gene, CDR3 protein, CDR3 DNA. The D gene is left open where the match is weak. Not all rows give a size; the values are once, few, many and, for expanded clones, a class.

>TRBJ1-3|TRBV6-6|-|-
CASSPGEAIRNTIYF
TGTGCCAGCAGTCCGGGGGAGGCCATCAGAAACACCATATATTTT
>TRBJ1-6|TRBV19|-|-
CASSPRGNSPLHF
TGTGCCAGTAGTCCCAGGGGAAATTCACCCCTCCACTTT
>TRBJ1-4|TRBV28|once|TRBD1
CASSDRVYEKLFF
TGTGCCAGCAGTGACAGGGTCTATGAAAAACTGTTTTTT
>TRBJ2-7|TRBV6-5|-|TRBD1
CASRSPGQASGEQYF
TGTGCCAGCAGATCACCGGGACAGGCCTCTGGGGAGCAGTACTTC
>TRBJ2-5|TRBV5-1|-|TRBD2
CASSLAGGTNGETQYF
TGCGCCAGCAGCTTAGCGGGAGGCACCAATGGGGAGACCCAGTACTTC
>TRBJ2-3|TRBV7-3|-|TRBD2
CASSQQPGLADTQYF
TGTGCCAGCAGCCAACAGCCGGGACTAGCAGATACGCAGTATTTT
>TRBJ1-2|TRBV9|-|-
CASSVAGDIGDGYTF
TGTGCCAGCAGCGTAGCGGGGGATATAGGGGATGGCTACACCTTC
>TRBJ1-1|TRBV11-2|-|TRBD1
CASSFNRGQGEAFF
TGTGCCAGCAGCTTTAACAGGGGCCAAGGTGAAGCTTTCTTT
>TRBJ2-3|TRBV6-4|-|-
CASSDSSRPTDTQYF
TGTGCCAGCAGTGACAGCTCTCGCCCCACAGATACGCAGTATTTT
>TRBJ2-7|TRBV9|-|-
CASSVGGTGSPYEQYF
TGTGCCAGCAGCGTAGGAGGAACAGGGAGTCCCTACGAGCAGTACTTC
>TRBJ2-4|TRBV4-1|-|TRBD2
CASSHGLAGGQAKNIQYF
TGCGCCAGCAGCCACGGACTAGCGGGAGGACAAGCCAAAAACATTCAGTACTTC
>TRBJ1-2|TRBV29-1|-|TRBD1
CSVSLPGQRTYTF
TGCAGCGTTTCTCTCCCGGGACAGAGAACCTACACCTTC
>TRBJ1-4|TRBV11-2|-|-
CASSLTATTNEKLFF
TGTGCCAGCAGCCTGACAGCTACAACTAATGAAAAACTGTTTTTT
>TRBJ2-1|TRBV28|-|TRBD1
CASSSRGRGRREQFF
TGTGCCAGCAGTTCCCGCGGCAGGGGGCGCCGAGAGCAGTTCTTC
>TRBJ1-2|TRBV7-9|-|TRBD1
CASSLAGGQGNYGYTF
TGTGCCAGCAGCTTAGCGGGGGGACAGGGCAACTATGGCTACACCTTC
>TRBJ1-1|TRBV6-1|-|-
CASRVPGHKNTEAFF
TGTGCCAGCAGGGTACCGGGACACAAGAACACTGAAGCTTTCTTT
>TRBJ2-5|TRBV5-1|-|-
CASRAQETQYF
TGCGCCAGCAGAGCCCAAGAGACCCAGTACTTC
>TRBJ2-3|TRBV6-4|-|TRBD2
CASSPGLVSTDTQYF
TGTGCCAGCAGTCCGGGACTAGTAAGCACAGATACGCAGTATTTT
>TRBJ1-1|TRBV11-3|few|TRBD1
CASSRTGLVTEAFF
TGTGCCAGCAGCCGGACAGGTCTTGTCACTGAAGCTTTCTTT
>TRBJ2-5|TRBV30|-|-
CAWSVLFQEETQYF
TGTGCCTGGAGTGTATTGTTCCAGGAAGAGACCCAGTACTTC
>TRBJ2-7|TRBV9|-|-
CASSVAPGQNYEQYF
TGTGCCAGCAGCGTAGCGCCGGGACAAAACTACGAGCAGTACTTC
>TRBJ2-3|TRBV7-2|-|TRBD2
CASSLEGTSGTDTQYF
TGTGCCAGCAGCTTAGAGGGGACTAGCGGCACAGATACGCAGTATTTT
>TRBJ1-3|TRBV6-1|-|-
CASTPLLSSGNTIYF
TGTGCCAGCACCCCACTTCTTTCCTCTGGAAACACCATATATTTT
>TRBJ1-6|TRBV19|few|-
CASSTIGSNNSPLHF
TGTGCCAGTAGCACAATAGGGAGTAATAATTCACCCCTCCACTTT
>TRBJ2-7|TRBV7-8|-|-
CASSNDRVERVVSSYEQYF
TGTGCCAGCAGCAACGACAGGGTCGAGCGGGTTGTTAGCTCCTACGAGCAGTACTTC
>TRBJ2-7|TRBV11-3|-|TRBD2
CASSLVLAGFGFYEQYF
TGTGCCAGCAGCTTAGTACTAGCGGGTTTCGGTTTCTACGAGCAGTACTTC
>TRBJ1-2|TRBV28|-|-
CASSLQGSNYGYTF
TGTGCCAGCAGTTTGCAGGGGTCTAACTATGGCTACACCTTC
>TRBJ2-2|TRBV2|-|-
CASSGSGRTTGELFF
TGTGCCAGCAGTGGATCCGGGAGAACAACCGGGGAGCTGTTTTTT
>TRBJ1-2|TRBV5-6|-|TRBD1
CASRLYSTGGYPNYGYTF
TGTGCCAGCAGACTATACTCGACAGGGGGTTACCCTAACTATGGCTACACCTTC
>TRBJ2-3|TRBV7-9|-|TRBD2
CASSHPVRTSGGNTDTQYF
TGTGCCAGCAGCCACCCCGTCCGGACTAGCGGGGGGAACACAGATACGCAGTATTTT
>TRBJ2-1|TRBV4-2|-|TRBD2
CASSQEGTGGNEQFF
TGTGCCAGCAGCCAAGAGGGGACGGGGGGCAATGAGCAGTTCTTC
>TRBJ2-5|TRBV7-6|-|TRBD1
CASSSDREETQYF
TGTGCCAGCAGCTCTGACAGGGAAGAGACCCAGTACTTC
>TRBJ2-7|TRBV18|once|TRBD2
CASRGGFEQYF
TGTGCCAGCCGGGGAGGGTTCGAGCAGTACTTC
>TRBJ1-2|TRBV4-2|few|-
CASSQGLRGESNYGYTF
TGTGCCAGCAGCCAAGGACTGCGAGGAGAGTCTAACTATGGCTACACCTTC
>TRBJ2-5|TRBV30|-|TRBD1
CAWSAGQGAETQYF
TGTGCCTGGAGTGCCGGACAGGGGGCCGAGACCCAGTACTTC
>TRBJ2-3|TRBV14|few|TRBD2
CASRLAGTDTQYF
TGTGCCAGCAGGTTAGCGGGAACAGATACGCAGTATTTT
>TRBJ2-3|TRBV30|-|TRBD1
CAWSSGQVTDTQYF
TGTGCCTGGAGTAGTGGACAGGTCACAGATACGCAGTATTTT
>TRBJ2-6|TRBV18|-|-
CASSLLSPSGANVLTF
TGTGCCAGCTCACTTTTAAGCCCCTCTGGGGCCAACGTCCTGACTTTC
>TRBJ1-6|TRBV19|-|-
CASSSHRDSLWDSPLHF
TGTGCCAGTAGTAGCCACCGGGACTCTCTTTGGGATTCACCCCTCCACTTT
>TRBJ2-4|TRBV7-2|-|TRBD2
CASSLVAGKNIQYF
TGTGCCAGCAGCTTAGTAGCGGGTAAAAACATTCAGTACTTC
>TRBJ2-7|TRBV6-6|-|TRBD1
CASRGQGDTYEQYF
TGTGCCAGCAGGGGGCAGGGGGATACCTACGAGCAGTACTTC
>TRBJ2-1|TRBV11-3|-|TRBD2
CASSLGRGTTRNEQFF
TGTGCCAGCAGCTTAGGGCGGGGGACTACTCGGAATGAGCAGTTCTTC
>TRBJ2-7|TRBV2|-|TRBD1
CASRDRDRYEQYF
TGTGCCAGCAGGGACAGGGACCGCTACGAGCAGTACTTC
>TRBJ1-2|TRBV4-1|-|TRBD1
CASSQVTGVEYGYTF
TGCGCCAGCAGCCAGGTGACAGGGGTAGAATATGGCTACACCTTC
>TRBJ1-1|TRBV11-3|-|TRBD1
CASSHLTGGLAEAFF
TGTGCCAGCAGCCACCTGACAGGGGGCCTGGCTGAAGCTTTCTTT
>TRBJ2-3|TRBV15|few|TRBD2
CATSRGSGGAIDTQYF
TGTGCCACCAGCAGAGGTAGCGGGGGGGCCATAGATACGCAGTATTTT
>TRBJ2-5|TRBV9|once|-
CASSESLGRQETQYF
TGTGCCAGCAGCGAGTCTCTAGGAAGACAAGAGACCCAGTACTTC
>TRBJ2-5|TRBV5-1|-|TRBD2
CASSLLLAAGGHETQYF
TGCGCCAGCAGCTTGCTCCTTGCCGCGGGGGGGCATGAGACCCAGTACTTC
>TRBJ1-1|TRBV18|-|TRBD1
CASSPRQGSMNTEAFF
TGTGCCAGCTCACCAAGACAGGGGAGCATGAACACTGAAGCTTTCTTT
>TRBJ2-7|TRBV5-1|few|TRBD2
CASSLGASGRGYEQYF
TGCGCCAGCAGCTTGGGGGCTAGCGGGAGAGGCTACGAGCAGTACTTC
>TRBJ1-5|TRBV28|-|TRBD1
CASTQPGQGSNQPQHF
TGTGCCAGCACTCAACCAGGACAGGGGTCGAATCAGCCCCAGCATTTT
>TRBJ1-2|TRBV30|-|-
CAWSPGVLNYGYTF
TGTGCCTGGAGTCCGGGAGTTCTTAACTATGGCTACACCTTC